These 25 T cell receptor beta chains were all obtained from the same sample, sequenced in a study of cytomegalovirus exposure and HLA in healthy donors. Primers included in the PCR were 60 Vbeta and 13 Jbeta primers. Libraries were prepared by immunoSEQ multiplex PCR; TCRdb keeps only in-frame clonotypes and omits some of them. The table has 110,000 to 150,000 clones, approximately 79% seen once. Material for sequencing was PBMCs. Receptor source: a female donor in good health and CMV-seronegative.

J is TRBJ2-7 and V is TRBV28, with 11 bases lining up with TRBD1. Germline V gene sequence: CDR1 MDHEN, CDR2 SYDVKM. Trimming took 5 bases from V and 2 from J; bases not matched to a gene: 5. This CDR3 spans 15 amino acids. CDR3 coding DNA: TGTGCCAGCAGTCCCCGGACAGGGGGCGCCTACGAGCAGTACTTC. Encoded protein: CASSPRTGGAYEQYF.

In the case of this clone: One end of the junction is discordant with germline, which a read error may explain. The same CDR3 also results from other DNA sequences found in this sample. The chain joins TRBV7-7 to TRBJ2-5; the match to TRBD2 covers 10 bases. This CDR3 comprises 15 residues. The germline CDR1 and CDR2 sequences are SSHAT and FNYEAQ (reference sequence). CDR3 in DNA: TGTGCTAGCAGCTTACTAGCGGGACCGCAAGAGACCCAGTACTTC. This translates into CASSLLAGPQETQYF.

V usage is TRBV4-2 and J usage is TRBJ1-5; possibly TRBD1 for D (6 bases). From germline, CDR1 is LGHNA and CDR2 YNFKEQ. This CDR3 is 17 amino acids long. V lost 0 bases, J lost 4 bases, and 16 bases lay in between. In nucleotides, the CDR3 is TGTGCCAGCAGCCAAGATCTCAGGGGCCCCTCAAATCAGCCCCAGCATTTT. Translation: CASSQDLRGPSNQPQHF.

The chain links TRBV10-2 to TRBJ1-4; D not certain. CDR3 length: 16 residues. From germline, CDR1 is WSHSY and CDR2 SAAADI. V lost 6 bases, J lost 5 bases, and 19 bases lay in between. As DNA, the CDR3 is TGCGCCAGCAGGGAGGGTGGCTTAGCTTTCAATGAAAAACTGTTTTTT. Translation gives CASREGGLAFNEKLFF.

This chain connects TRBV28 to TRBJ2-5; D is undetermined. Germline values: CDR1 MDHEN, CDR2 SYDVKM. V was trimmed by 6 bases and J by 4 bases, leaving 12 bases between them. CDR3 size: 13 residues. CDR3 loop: CASSPELGETQYF. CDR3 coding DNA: TGTGCCAGCAGCCCCGAGCTTGGAGAGACCCAGTACTTC.

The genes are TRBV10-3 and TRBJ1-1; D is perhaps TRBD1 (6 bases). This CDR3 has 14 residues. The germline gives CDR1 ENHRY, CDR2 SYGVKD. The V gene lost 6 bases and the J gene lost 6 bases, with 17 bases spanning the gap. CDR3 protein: CAISERRGKPEAFF. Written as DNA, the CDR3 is TGTGCCATCAGCGAACGCAGGGGAAAGCCTGAAGCTTTCTTT.

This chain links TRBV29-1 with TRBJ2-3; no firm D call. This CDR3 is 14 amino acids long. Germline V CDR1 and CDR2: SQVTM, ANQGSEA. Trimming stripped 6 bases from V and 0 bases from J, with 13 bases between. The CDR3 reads CSVAVASSTDTQYF. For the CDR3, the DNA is TGCAGCGTCGCCGTCGCGTCTAGCACAGATACGCAGTATTTT.

CDR3 sequence: CASSYPKTSITDTQYF. CDR3 DNA: TGTGCCAGCAGTTACCCTAAAACCTCAATCACAGATACGCAGTATTTT. V gene TRBV6-6 combines with J gene TRBJ2-3, with D hard to call. The CDR3 totals 16 residues. V was shortened by 2 bases and J by 2 bases, with 14 bases between the two germline ends. The germline CDR1 and CDR2 sequences are MNHNY and SVGAGI (reference sequence).

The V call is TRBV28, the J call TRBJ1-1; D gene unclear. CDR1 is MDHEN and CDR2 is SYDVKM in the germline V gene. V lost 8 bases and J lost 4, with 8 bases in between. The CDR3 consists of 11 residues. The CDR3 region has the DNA TGTGCCAGCGGAGTAGGCACTGAAGCTTTCTTT. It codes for CASGVGTEAFF.

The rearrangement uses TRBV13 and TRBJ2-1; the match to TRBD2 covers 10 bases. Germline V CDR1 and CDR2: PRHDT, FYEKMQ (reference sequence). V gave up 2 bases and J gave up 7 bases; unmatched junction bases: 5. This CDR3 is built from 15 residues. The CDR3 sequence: CASSLLLAGENEQFF. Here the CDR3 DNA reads TGTGCCAGCAGCTTATTGCTAGCGGGAGAGAATGAGCAGTTCTTC.

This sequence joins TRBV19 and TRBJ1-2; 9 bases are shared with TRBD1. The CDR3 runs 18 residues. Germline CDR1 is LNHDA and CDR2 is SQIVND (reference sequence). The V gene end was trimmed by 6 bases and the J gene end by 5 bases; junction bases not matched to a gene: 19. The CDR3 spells CASSKAIGTGKGSYGYTF. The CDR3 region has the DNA TGTGCCAGTAGCAAGGCAATTGGGACAGGGAAAGGATCGTATGGCTACACCTTC.

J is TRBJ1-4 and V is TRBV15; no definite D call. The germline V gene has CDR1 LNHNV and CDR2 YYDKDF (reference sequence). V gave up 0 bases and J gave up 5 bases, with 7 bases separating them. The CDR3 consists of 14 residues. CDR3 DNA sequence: TGTGCCACCAGCAGAGAACAGTCAAATGAAAAACTGTTTTTT. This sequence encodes CATSREQSNEKLFF. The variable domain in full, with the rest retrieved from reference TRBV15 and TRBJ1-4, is DAMVIQNPRYQVTQFGKPVTLSCSQTLNHNVMYWYQQKSSQAPKLLFHYYDKDFNNEADTPDNFQSRRPNTSFCFLDIRSPGLGDTAMYLCATSREQSNEKLFFGSGTQLSVL.

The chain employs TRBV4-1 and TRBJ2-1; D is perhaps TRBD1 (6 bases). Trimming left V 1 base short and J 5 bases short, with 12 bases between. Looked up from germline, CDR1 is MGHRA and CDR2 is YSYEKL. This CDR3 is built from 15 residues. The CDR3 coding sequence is TGCGCCAGCAGCCAAGGAAGTAGGACAGACAATGAGCAGTTCTTC. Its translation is CASSQGSRTDNEQFF.

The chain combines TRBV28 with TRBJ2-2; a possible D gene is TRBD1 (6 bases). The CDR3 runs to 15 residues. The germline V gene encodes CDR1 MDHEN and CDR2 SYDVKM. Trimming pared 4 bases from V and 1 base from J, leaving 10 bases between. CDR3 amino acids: CASSSTGRNTGELFF. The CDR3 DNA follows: TGTGCCAGCAGTTCGACAGGACGGAACACCGGGGAGCTGTTTTTT.

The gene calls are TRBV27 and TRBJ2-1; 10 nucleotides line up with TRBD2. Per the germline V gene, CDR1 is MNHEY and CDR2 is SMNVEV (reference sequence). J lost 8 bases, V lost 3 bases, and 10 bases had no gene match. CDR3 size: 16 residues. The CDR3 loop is CASSLASGRAVDEQFF. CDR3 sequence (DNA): TGTGCCAGCAGTTTGGCGAGCGGGAGGGCAGTGGATGAGCAGTTCTTC.

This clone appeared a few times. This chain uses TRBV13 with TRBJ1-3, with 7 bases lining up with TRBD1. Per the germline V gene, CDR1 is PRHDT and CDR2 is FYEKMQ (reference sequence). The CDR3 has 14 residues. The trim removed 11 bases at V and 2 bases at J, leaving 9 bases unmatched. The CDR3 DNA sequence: TGTGCCGCCAGGGAGACAGGGACTGGAAACACCATATATTTT. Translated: CAARETGTGNTIYF.

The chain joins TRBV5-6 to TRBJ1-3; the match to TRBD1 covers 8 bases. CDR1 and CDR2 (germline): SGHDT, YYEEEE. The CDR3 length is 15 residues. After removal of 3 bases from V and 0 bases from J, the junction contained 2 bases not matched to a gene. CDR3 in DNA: TGTGCCAGCAGCTCCGACAGGGGCTCTGGAAACACCATATATTTT. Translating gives CASSSDRGSGNTIYF.

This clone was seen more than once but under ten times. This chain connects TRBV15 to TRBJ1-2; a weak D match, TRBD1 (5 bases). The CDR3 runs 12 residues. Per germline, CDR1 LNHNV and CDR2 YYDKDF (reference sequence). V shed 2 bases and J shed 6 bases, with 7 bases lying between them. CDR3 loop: CATSRQGHGYTF. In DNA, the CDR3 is TGTGCCACCAGCAGACAGGGCCATGGCTACACCTTC.

CDR3 DNA: TGTGCCCAGTACGGTGGAGGGAAACTTTACTCTGGAAACACCATATATTTT. Its protein product is CAQYGGGKLYSGNTIYF. The chain links TRBV19 to TRBJ1-3, with D hard to call. Trimming took off 11 bases at V and 0 bases at J, with 23 bases between the two ends. The CDR3 has 17 amino acids. CDR1 and CDR2 (germline): LNHDA, SQIVND (reference sequence).

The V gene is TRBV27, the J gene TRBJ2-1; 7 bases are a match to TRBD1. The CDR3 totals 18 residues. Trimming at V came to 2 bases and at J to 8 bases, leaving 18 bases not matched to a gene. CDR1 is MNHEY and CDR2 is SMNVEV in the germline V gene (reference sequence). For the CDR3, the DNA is TGTGCCAGCAGTTTAAGCCTAGATACAGGGGACACCCTCTATGAGCAGTTCTTC. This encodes CASSLSLDTGDTLYEQFF.

The DNA of the CDR3 is TGCAGCGTTCGCAGGGCGAACACCGGGGAGCTGTTTTTT. This sequence encodes CSVRRANTGELFF. V usage is TRBV29-1 and J usage is TRBJ2-2, with D perhaps matching TRBD1 (5 bases). V was clipped by 5 bases and J by 0 bases, with 7 bases between them. The CDR3 covers 13 residues. Germline-derived CDR1 and CDR2 are SQVTM and ANQGSEA.

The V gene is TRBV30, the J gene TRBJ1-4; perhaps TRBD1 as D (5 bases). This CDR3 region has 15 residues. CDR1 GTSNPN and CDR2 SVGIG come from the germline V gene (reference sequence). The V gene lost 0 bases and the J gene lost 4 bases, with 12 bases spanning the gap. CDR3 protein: CAWSVGQINNEKLFF. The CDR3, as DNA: TGTGCCTGGAGTGTGGGGCAGATTAATAATGAAAAACTGTTTTTT.

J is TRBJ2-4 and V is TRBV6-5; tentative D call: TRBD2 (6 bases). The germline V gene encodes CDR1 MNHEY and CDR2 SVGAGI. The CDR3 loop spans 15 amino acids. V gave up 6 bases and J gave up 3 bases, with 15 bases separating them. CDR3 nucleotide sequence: TGTGCCAGCAGGGCAAATCGGAGGGACAAAAACATTCAGTACTTC. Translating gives CASRANRRDKNIQYF.

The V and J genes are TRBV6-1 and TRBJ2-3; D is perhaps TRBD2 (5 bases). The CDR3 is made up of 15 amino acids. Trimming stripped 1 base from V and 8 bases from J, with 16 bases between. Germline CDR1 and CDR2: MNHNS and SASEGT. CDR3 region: CASSEDTQTRGTQYF. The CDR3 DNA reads TGTGCCAGCAGTGAAGATACCCAAACTAGAGGTACGCAGTATTTT.

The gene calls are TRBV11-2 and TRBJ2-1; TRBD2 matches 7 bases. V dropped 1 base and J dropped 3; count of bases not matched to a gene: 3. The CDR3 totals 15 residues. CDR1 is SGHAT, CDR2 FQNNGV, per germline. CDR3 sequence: CASSLGRGGYNEQFF. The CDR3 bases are TGTGCCAGCAGCTTAGGTCGCGGGGGCTACAATGAGCAGTTCTTC.